A selection of T cell receptor beta chains follows, all from one sample in a study of T cell repertoires in cytomegalovirus infection. TCRdb itself ran the reads through MiXCR, one entry per CDR3 protein. The data hold around 450,000 distinct CDR3 sequences, with approximately 32% observed a single time. Source material: PBMCs. The receptors were gathered from a human donor in good health (CMV status not recorded). Some clones in this sample may be carry-over from other donors' samples. Both conserved end residues are part of each CDR3. The order of the fields is J gene, V gene, D gene, clone size, CDR3 DNA, CDR3 protein. A D gene is named only where the DNA matches it firmly. Rows give clone size only sometimes, using once, few, many, or a class for an expanded clone.

TRBJ2-1 TRBV7-6 NA NA TGTGCCAGAAGCGACGCATCTTTAAGGACCCTCGACAATGAGCAGTTCTTC CARSDASLRTLDNEQFF
TRBJ1-1 TRBV28 TRBD1 few TGTGCCAGCAGTCCGCTACAGGGGGCGTTCACTGAAGCTTTCTTT CASSPLQGAFTEAFF
TRBJ2-3 TRBV4-2 TRBD2 many TGTGCCAGCAGCTCTAGCGGGGGGGCCACAGATACGCAGTATTTT CASSSSGGATDTQYF
TRBJ2-3 TRBV5-4 NA NA TGTGCCAGCAGCTTGCCAGGGAGAGGGGCAGATACGCAGTATTTT CASSLPGRGADTQYF
TRBJ1-6 TRBV6-6 TRBD1 NA TGTGTCAGCACTAGAGGGACAGATAATTCACCCCTCCACTTT CVSTRGTDNSPLHF
TRBJ1-6 TRBV14 NA NA TGTGCCAGCAGCCAAGATAGCCGGTATAATTCACCCCTCCACTTT CASSQDSRYNSPLHF
TRBJ2-3 TRBV20-1 NA few TGCAGTGCTAGAGATTGGGGGAAGGTGGCAGATACGCAGTATTTT CSARDWGKVADTQYF
TRBJ2-7 TRBV6-6 NA few TGTGCCAGTAGCTCTGCCCCCGGGGGTACTTCCTACGAGCAGTACTTC CASSSAPGGTSYEQYF
TRBJ2-3 TRBV12-3/TRBV12-4 TRBD2 NA TGTGCCAGCAGACCTGTCATAGGCGGGGGATCAACTAGCACAGATACGCAGTATTTT CASRPVIGGGSTSTDTQYF
TRBJ2-6 TRBV7-9 TRBD1 many TGTGCCAGCAGCTTGGCCCAGGGGGCGGCTGGGGCCAACGTCCTGACTTTC CASSLAQGAAGANVLTF
TRBJ2-1 TRBV28 NA NA TGTGCCAGCAGTTTTGACTTGGGTTCTCCGGGGAATGAGCAGTTCTTC CASSFDLGSPGNEQFF
TRBJ1-2 TRBV7-2 NA many TGTGCCAGCAGCCCCCAGCCAGGCGTCAACTATGGCTACACCTTC CASSPQPGVNYGYTF
TRBJ1-2 TRBV12-3/TRBV12-4 TRBD1 few TGTGCCAGCAGTTTTAGGAGGGGACAGAATAACTACACCTTC CASSFRRGQNNYTF
TRBJ2-6 TRBV6-6 TRBD1 NA TGTGCCAGCAGTTCCATTTCGGGACAGCGCTCTGGGGCCAACGTCCTGACTTTC CASSSISGQRSGANVLTF
TRBJ1-5 TRBV20-1 TRBD1 NA TGCAGTGCCCCCGACAGGGTAAGCAATCAGCCCCAGCATTTT CSAPDRVSNQPQHF
TRBJ2-5 TRBV12-3/TRBV12-4 TRBD2 NA TGTGCCAGCAGTTTCGGGACTAGCGGGGGGCCAGCAGAGACCCAGTACTTC CASSFGTSGGPAETQYF
TRBJ2-7 TRBV28 NA NA TGTGCCAGCAGCCCCAGCGTAGGGCAGTACTTC CASSPSVGQYF
TRBJ2-1 TRBV5-1 TRBD2 few TGCGCCAGCAGCCTTAGACTAGCGGGGGGCCCAACCTACAATGAGCAGTTCTTC CASSLRLAGGPTYNEQFF
TRBJ2-7 TRBV19 TRBD2 NA TGTGCCAGTAAGCGGGGGGGCTTCGACGAGCAGTACTTC CASKRGGFDEQYF
TRBJ2-5 TRBV10-2 NA NA TGCGCCAGCAGTGATTTGTGGGAAGAGACCCAGTACTTC CASSDLWEETQYF
TRBJ2-5 TRBV7-2 NA NA TGTGCCAGCAGCGCCCAGGGGGGACTGGGGGAGACCCAGTACTTC CASSAQGGLGETQYF
TRBJ1-2 TRBV7-2 NA many TGTGCCAGCAGCTTAGGACAGGCTAACTATGGCTACACCTTC CASSLGQANYGYTF
TRBJ2-1 TRBV6-5 NA few TGTGCCAGCAGTCCCGGACTGAATGAGCAGTTCTTC CASSPGLNEQFF
TRBJ1-1 TRBV2 NA many TGTGCCAGCAGTAAATGGGCAGCGAACACTGAAGCTTTCTTT CASSKWAANTEAFF
TRBJ1-2 TRBV7-2 NA many TGTGCCAGCAGCTTAGTCCGCGACAGGAACTATGGCTACACCTTC CASSLVRDRNYGYTF